These T cell receptor beta chains were read from a single sample in a study of monozygotic twins with inflammatory bowel disease. Each CDR3 protein gets one entry in TCRdb, which reprocessed the 5' RACE reads and gives no DNA. The table for this sample gives approximately 330,000 distinct CDR3 sequences. Sequenced sample: blood. Receptors were obtained from a human donor with ulcerative colitis or Crohn's disease, or a healthy co-twin of an affected twin (not recorded which). The CDR3 runs from the conserved cysteine through the conserved F or W.

CASSVATGTDDQETQYF	TRBV9	TRBJ2-5
CSARVDRVPHEQYF	TRBV20-1	TRBJ2-7
CASRPGQFPSGYTF	TRBV12-3/TRBV12-4	TRBJ1-2
CASRPDSQLMNTEAFF	TRBV12-3/TRBV12-4	TRBJ1-1
CASSRGQVGAFF	TRBV5-6	TRBJ1-1
CASSQDPRTSGSRFF	TRBV4-2	TRBJ2-1
CASLEWGRYQETQYF	TRBV5-6	TRBJ2-5
CSARAGYDTEAFF	TRBV20-1	TRBJ1-1
CASITWTGTGPGLVRNTIYF	TRBV6-2/TRBV6-3	TRBJ1-3
CASSPIKPETQYF	TRBV14	TRBJ2-5
CASSLVAGGATEAFF	TRBV5-6	TRBJ1-1
CASSQVQELETQYF	TRBV4-1	TRBJ2-5
CASSFGVRNSPLHF	TRBV7-2	TRBJ1-6
CASSLYPRDYQYNEQFF	TRBV7-2	TRBJ2-1
CASSDWLSDPEAFF	TRBV6-1	TRBJ1-1
CASTDNTGWSTGELFF	TRBV27	TRBJ2-2
CASSLALKGQETQYF	TRBV12-3/TRBV12-4	TRBJ2-5
CASRGQGMNYGYTF	TRBV2	TRBJ1-2
CSARDGTSGLYEQYF	TRBV20-1	TRBJ2-7
CASRPGGWTYGYTF	TRBV7-9	TRBJ1-2
CIFSTGGRRGDTQYF	TRBV20-1	TRBJ2-3
CASSKSNTGELFF	TRBV12-3/TRBV12-4	TRBJ2-2
CASSLARQGRTTNEKLFF	TRBV7-2	TRBJ1-4
CASSPSPGDTQYF	TRBV7-2	TRBJ2-3
CASSLLAGEAGELFF	TRBV5-1	TRBJ2-2
CASSLGDQSTDTQYF	TRBV28	TRBJ2-3
CASSSRDATDTQYF	TRBV6-2/TRBV6-3	TRBJ2-3
CASSPVAGAGEQYF	TRBV4-1	TRBJ2-7
CASSQPGTGFRKFF	TRBV12-3/TRBV12-4	TRBJ2-1
CASSLAETGSGYTF	TRBV5-1	TRBJ1-2
CASSLNGGGRNEQFF	TRBV7-2	TRBJ2-1
CASSDSEAGHGYTF	TRBV6-4	TRBJ1-2
CASSPARLAGVINEQFF	TRBV7-9	TRBJ2-1
CSAPTGLYNEQFF	TRBV20-1	TRBJ2-1
CASSPGGPGNHSPLHF	TRBV5-1	TRBJ1-6
CASSWRDDTDTQYF	TRBV28	TRBJ2-3
CSVAGGINYGYTF	TRBV29-1	TRBJ1-2